In its sample, the clone carrying this TCR beta chain was seen many times. Its antigen is still unknown. TCRdb re-derived calls from the reads in MiXCR, one entry per CDR3 protein. The repertoire includes approximately 20,000 distinct CDR3 sequences, around a fifth of them detected once, and around 0.8% sits in the top ten. Per germline, CDR1 SGHTA and CDR2 FQGNSA. This CDR3 is 13 amino acids long. Trimming pared 2 bases from V and 2 bases from J, leaving 7 bases between. These data originate in a study of lung T cells in sarcoidosis with Löfgren's syndrome. Broader study findings: These T cells possibly recognize a putative, unidentified sarcoidosis-associated antigen.

This rearrangement joins TRBV7-2 to TRBJ2-7; D unclear. Sequencing input: CD4+ T cells from bronchoalveolar lavage. The sequence was collected from a human donor with sarcoidosis (Löfgren's syndrome or another form), or a control subject (not recorded which). This CDR3 reads CASSLPAAYEQYF. DNA of the CDR3: TGTGCCAGCAGCTTACCCGCGGCCTACGAGCAGTACTTC.